What follows describes a single T cell receptor (beta chain). Its target antigen remains unknown. Nothing much larger sits one base from this clone, and base qualities are not available. This record belongs to a study of beta chain features in type 1 diabetes (dated by TCRdb to 2016 to 2019). General notes on the study: Mean age, gender distribution, total cell number and subset yield were not different between patients and healthy donors. A total of under 120,000,000 sorted cells were examined across all samples, and RNA yield correlated strongly with the number of cells per subset. The study compared TCRB repertoires of sorted circulating CD4+ T cell subsets between recently diagnosed type 1 diabetes patients and matched healthy donors. Regulatory and stem cell-like memory subsets were obtained from only 8 patients and about eight healthy donors, while naive and central memory subsets were obtained from all 28 donors. Broader findings and caveats from the paper: Only small numbers of individuals were included in the HLA sub-analyses, which left unresolved whether HLA type had any influence on TCRB rearrangement. Naive, central memory and regulatory TCRB repertoires appeared to be more similar among patients than among healthy donors. A moderate but significant shortening of TCRB CDR3 length was observed in type 1 diabetes patients in all four CD4+ subsets. Because cDNA was sequenced instead of genomic DNA, highly expressing activated cells could be over-represented, though the groups showed no difference in activation or CD3 levels. Patients with type 1 diabetes made fewer insertions and deleted more nucleotides at VDJ recombination sites, implying thymic rearrangement abnormalities. Shorter templates might be favored by PCR, yet because patient and control samples were amplified and corrected together, any such skew would affect both groups equally.

The High Capacity cDNA Reverse Transcription Kit was used to reverse transcribe all of the isolated RNA, meaning that expressed TCRB transcripts were what got sequenced. Naive, central memory and regulatory T cell samples underwent deep immunoSEQ sequencing, averaging about 3.57 million total reads per sample. After sorted cells were lysed in RLT buffer, RNA was extracted with DNase-treated RNeasy Micro or Mini kits, with the choice depending on cell number. Each cell subset was processed separately to prevent cross-contamination, with patient and healthy donor samples processed together. TCRB sequences were amplified from cDNA with the immunoSEQ multiplex PCR, producing 87-bp fragments spanning the CDR3 region. Sequencing of the amplicons was performed on the Illumina HiSeq platform. Regarding the original processing steps: Synthetic template baselines were used to correct PCR bias computationally, reads within Hamming distance 2 were collapsed together, and singletons that could not be merged were discarded. Reads were aligned against IMGT to assign V, D and J genes, CDR3 length and insertions or deletions at six rearrangement sites. Within each subset, clonotype counts were normalized to sorted cell number, after which true diversity and Gini coefficients were computed with the tcR R package. The overlap coefficient, calculated on TCRB nucleotide sequences, was used to measure repertoire sharing. As a proxy for the pre-selection repertoire, out-of-frame TCRB sequences from naive cells were analyzed. TCRdb carries this immuneACCESS record with in-frame sequences only. Its versions omit some clonotypes, under half of them owing to an unresolved V gene in the studies checked, with the rest unexplained. V, J and clone size are taken as reported in that table, and D and trimming were inferred from the DNA itself. This sample has hundreds of thousands of clones in its table, and about 16% of those were observed once. 0.093% of the sample goes to the ten largest clones.

The CDR3 has 12 amino acids, counting the end cysteine and phenylalanine. Kept here is only the CDR3 DNA, which spans 36 bases and is read in frame from base 1. From a lookup of the germline V gene, CDR1 and CDR2 are LGHNT and FRNRAP. V gives up 4 bases and J gives up 0 bases, and the segment between their germline ends measures 3 bases. From each donor, a single peripheral blood sample of about 110 mL on average was drawn into heparinised tubes. Naive, central memory, regulatory and stem cell-like memory CD4+ T cells were sorted on a BD FACSAria II using a panel including CD45RO, CCR7, CD25, CD127, CD95 and CD27. A purity above 95% was achieved for all sorted populations. PBMCs were separated immediately by Lymphoprep density gradient centrifugation and were stained directly, without being cultured. So that batch effects would be minimized, each experiment stained and sorted samples in pairs, pairing one healthy donor with one patient.

The chain joins TRBV12-5 to TRBJ1-2; no D segment can be confidently identified. The sample was naive CD4+ T cells from blood. Per the publication, the cell subset or site label means: true naive CD4+ T cells. This receptor was obtained from a man younger than 35 in good health. The bases read TGTGCTAGTGGTTCCACTAACTATGGCTACACCTTC. The resulting protein is CASGSTNYGYTF.